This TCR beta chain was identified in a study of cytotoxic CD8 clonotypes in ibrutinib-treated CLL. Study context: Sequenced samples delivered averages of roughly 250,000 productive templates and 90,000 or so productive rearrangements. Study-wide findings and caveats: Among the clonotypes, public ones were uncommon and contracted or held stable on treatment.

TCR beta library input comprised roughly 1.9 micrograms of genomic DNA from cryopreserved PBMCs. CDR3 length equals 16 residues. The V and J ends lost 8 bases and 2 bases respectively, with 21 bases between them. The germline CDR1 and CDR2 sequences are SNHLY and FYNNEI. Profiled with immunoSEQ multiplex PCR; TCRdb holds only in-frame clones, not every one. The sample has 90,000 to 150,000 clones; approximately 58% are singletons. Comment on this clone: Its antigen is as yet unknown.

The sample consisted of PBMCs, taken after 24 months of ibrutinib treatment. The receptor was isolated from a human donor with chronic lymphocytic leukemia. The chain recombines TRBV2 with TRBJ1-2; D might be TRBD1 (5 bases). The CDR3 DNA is TGTGCCAGCCTCTTGAAGCATGGGGACTTGAACTATGGCTACACCTTC. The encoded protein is CASLLKHGDLNYGYTF.